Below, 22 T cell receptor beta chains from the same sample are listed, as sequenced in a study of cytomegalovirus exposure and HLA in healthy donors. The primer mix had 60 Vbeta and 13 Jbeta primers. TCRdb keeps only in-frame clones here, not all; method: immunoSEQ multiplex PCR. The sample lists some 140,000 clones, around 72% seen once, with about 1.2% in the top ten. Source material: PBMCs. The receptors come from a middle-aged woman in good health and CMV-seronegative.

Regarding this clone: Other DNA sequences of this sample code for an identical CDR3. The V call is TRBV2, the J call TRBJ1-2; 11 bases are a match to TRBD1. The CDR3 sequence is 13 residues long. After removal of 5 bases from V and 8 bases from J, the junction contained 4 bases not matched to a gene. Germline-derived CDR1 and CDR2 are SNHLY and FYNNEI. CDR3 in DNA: TGTGCCAGCAGTTCGGACAGGGGGCACGGCTACACCTTC. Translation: CASSSDRGHGYTF.

CDR3 region: CASTGTDTQYF. CDR3 nucleotides: TGTGCCAGCACTGGCACAGATACGCAGTATTTT. The rearrangement joins TRBV2 to TRBJ2-3; D call uncertain. Germline CDR1 SNHLY, CDR2 FYNNEI. Deletions cut 7 bases from V and 1 base from J, with 3 bases between. This CDR3 comprises 11 residues.

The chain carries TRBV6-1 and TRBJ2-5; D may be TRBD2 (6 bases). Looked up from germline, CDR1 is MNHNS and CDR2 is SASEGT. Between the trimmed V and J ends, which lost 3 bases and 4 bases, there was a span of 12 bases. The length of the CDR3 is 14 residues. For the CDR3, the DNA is TGTGCCAGCAGTGAGGGAGGTGGTGGAGAGACCCAGTACTTC. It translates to CASSEGGGGETQYF.

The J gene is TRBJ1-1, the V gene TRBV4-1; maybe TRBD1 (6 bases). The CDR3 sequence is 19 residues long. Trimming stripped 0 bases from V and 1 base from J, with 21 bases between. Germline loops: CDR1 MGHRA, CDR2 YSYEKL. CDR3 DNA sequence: TGCGCCAGCAGCCAAGAAACCCATACCTGGGGGCTGGAGAACACTGAAGCTTTCTTT. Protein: CASSQETHTWGLENTEAFF.

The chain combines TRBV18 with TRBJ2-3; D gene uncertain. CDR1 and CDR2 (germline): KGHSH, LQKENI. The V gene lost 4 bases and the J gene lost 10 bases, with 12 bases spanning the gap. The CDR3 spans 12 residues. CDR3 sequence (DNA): TGTGCCAGCTCACGCGAGGCCGGTGCGCAGTATTTT. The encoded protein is CASSREAGAQYF.

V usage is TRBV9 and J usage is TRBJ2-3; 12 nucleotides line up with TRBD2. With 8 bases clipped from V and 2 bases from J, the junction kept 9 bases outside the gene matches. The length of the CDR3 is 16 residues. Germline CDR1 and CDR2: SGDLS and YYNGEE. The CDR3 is CASHPTSGGFTDTQYF. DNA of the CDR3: TGTGCCAGTCACCCGACTAGCGGGGGTTTCACAGATACGCAGTATTTT.

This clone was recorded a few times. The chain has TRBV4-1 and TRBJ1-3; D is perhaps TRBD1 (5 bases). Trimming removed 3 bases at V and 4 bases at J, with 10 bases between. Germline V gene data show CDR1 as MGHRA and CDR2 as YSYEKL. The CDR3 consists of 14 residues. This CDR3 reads CASSQRDLGNTIYF. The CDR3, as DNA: TGCGCCAGCAGCCAGAGGGACTTAGGAAACACCATATATTTT.

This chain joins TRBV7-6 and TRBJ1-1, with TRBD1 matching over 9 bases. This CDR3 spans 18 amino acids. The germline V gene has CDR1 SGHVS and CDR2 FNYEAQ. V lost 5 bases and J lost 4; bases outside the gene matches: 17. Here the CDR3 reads CASSMGATGGRLSTEAFF. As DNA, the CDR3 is TGTGCCAGCAGCATGGGGGCGACAGGGGGAAGACTAAGCACTGAAGCTTTCTTT.

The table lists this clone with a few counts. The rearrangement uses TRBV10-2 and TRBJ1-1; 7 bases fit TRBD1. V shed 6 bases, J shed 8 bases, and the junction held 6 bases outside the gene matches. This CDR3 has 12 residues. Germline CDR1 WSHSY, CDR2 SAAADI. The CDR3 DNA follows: TGCGCCAGCAGCGCGGACAGGCGGGAAGCTTTCTTT. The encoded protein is CASSADRREAFF.

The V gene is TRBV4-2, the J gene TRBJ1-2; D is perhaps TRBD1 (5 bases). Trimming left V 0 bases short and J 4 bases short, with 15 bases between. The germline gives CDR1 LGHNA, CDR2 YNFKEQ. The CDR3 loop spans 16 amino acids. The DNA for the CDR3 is TGTGCCAGCAGCCAAGAGGCAGGGACTGTTGGCTATGGCTACACCTTC. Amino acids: CASSQEAGTVGYGYTF.

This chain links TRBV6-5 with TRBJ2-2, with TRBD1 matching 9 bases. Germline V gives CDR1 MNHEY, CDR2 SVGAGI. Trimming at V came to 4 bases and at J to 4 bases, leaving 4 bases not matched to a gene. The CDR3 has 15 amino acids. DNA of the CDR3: TGTGCCAGCAGTTTACAGGGGGCGAGCACCGGGGAGCTGTTTTTT. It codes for CASSLQGASTGELFF.

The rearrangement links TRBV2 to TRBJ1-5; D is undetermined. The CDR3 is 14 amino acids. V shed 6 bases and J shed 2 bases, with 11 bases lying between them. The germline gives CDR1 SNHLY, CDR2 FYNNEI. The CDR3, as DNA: TGTGCCAGCAGCAATCGGGATCGCAATCAGCCCCAGCATTTT. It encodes CASSNRDRNQPQHF.

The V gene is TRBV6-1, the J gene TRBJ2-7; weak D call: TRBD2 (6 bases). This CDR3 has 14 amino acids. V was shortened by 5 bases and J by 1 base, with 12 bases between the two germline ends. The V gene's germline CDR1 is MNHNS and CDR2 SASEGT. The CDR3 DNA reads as TGTGCCAGCAGTTCCGGGACTGCTTCCTACGAGCAGTACTTC. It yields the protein CASSSGTASYEQYF.

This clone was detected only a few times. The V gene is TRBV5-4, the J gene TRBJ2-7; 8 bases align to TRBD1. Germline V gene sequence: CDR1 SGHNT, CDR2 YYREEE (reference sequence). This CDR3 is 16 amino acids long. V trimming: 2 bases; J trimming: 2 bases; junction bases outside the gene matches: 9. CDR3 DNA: TGTGCCAGCAGCTTCCCGTCGACAGGGGATCCCTACGAGCAGTACTTC. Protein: CASSFPSTGDPYEQYF.

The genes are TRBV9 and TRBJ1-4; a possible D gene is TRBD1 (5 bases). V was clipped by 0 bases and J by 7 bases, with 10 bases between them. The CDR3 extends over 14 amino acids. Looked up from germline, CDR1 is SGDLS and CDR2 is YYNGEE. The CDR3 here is CASSVGGGTEKLFF. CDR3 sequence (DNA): TGTGCCAGCAGCGTAGGTGGGGGGACTGAAAAACTGTTTTTT.

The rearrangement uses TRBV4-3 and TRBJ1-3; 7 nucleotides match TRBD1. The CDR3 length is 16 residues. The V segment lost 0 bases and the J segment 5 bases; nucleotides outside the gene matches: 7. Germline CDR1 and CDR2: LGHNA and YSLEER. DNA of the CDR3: TGCGCCAGCAGCCAAGATTGGAGGACAGGAAGAAACACCATATATTTT. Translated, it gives CASSQDWRTGRNTIYF.

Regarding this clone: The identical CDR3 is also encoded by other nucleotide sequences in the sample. The CDR3 DNA reads as TGCGCCAGCAGCTTGGACAGGGGCACTGAAGCTTTCTTT. Translating gives CASSLDRGTEAFF. V is TRBV5-1 and J is TRBJ1-1; TRBD1 matches 7 bases. With 0 bases clipped from V and 4 bases from J, the junction kept 0 bases outside the gene matches. The germline V gene encodes CDR1 SGHRS and CDR2 YFSETQ. The CDR3 contains 13 residues.

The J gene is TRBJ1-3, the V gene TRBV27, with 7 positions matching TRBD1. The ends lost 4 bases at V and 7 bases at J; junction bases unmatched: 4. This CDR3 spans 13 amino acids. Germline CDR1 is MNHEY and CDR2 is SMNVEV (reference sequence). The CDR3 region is CASSSDRMNTIYF. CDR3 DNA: TGTGCCAGCAGTTCGGACAGGATGAACACCATATATTTT.

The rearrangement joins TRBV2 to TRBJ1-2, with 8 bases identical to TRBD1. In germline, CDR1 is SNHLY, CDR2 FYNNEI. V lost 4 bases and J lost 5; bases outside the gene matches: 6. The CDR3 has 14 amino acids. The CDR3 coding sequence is TGTGCCAGCAGTGTTGACAGGGGAGAGTATGGCTACACCTTC. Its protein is CASSVDRGEYGYTF.

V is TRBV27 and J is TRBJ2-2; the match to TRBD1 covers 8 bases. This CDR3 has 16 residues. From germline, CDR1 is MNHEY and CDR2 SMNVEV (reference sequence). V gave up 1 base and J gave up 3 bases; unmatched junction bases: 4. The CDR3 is CASSLYYRGDTGELFF. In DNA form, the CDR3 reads TGTGCCAGCAGTTTATATTACAGGGGGGACACCGGGGAGCTGTTTTTT.

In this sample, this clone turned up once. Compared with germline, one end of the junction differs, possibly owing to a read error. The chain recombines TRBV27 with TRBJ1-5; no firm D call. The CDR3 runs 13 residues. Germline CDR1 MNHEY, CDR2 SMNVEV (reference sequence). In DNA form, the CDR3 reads TGTGCCAGCAGTATATCAGGAGGCCAGCCCCAGCATTTT. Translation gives CASSISGGQPQHF.

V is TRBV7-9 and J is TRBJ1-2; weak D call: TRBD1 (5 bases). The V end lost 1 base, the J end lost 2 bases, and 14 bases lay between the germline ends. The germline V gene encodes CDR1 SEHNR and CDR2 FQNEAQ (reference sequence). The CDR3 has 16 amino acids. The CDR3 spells CASSLGQIQSNYGYTF. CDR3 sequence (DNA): TGTGCCAGCAGCTTAGGACAGATTCAGAGCAACTATGGCTACACCTTC.